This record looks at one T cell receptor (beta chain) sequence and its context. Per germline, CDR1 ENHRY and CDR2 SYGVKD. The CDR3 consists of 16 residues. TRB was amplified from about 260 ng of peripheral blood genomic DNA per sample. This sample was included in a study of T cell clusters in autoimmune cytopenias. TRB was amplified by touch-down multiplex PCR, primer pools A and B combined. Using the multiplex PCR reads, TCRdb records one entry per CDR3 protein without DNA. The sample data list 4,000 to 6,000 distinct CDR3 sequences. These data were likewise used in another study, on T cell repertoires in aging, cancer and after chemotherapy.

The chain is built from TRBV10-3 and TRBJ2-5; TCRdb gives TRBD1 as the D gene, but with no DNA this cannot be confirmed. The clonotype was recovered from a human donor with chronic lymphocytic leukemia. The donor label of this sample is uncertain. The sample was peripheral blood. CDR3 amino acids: CAISESSGQFQETQYF.